The T cell receptor (beta chain) under discussion was sequenced for a study of blood T cell repertoires in COVID-19. About the study: The samples span acute and convalescent COVID-19 from the United States, Italy and Spain. Sources were T cells, B-cell-depleted T cells, or PBMCs; the material itself was cDNA or gDNA.

Original methodology: Quantification of nucleated cells was approximated via reference gene primer amplification. TCRdb's copy holds only in-frame clones and misses some; the assay was immunoSEQ multiplex PCR. V and J calls and clone size come straight from that table; D and trimming were deduced from the DNA. The table records approximately 310,000 clones, roughly 86% of them present only once. The CDR3 runs 16 residues. Germline loops: CDR1 SNHLY, CDR2 FYNNEI. V was pared by 6 bases and J by 3 bases, with 13 bases of the junction left unmatched. The receptor comes from a woman aged 45-59 years who had recovered from COVID-19. The chain joins TRBV2 to TRBJ2-7, with TRBD1 matching 8 bases. Sequences were obtained from peripheral blood. CDR3 in amino acids: CASRKGFLGQDYEQYF. Here the CDR3 DNA reads TGTGCCAGCAGAAAAGGGTTTTTGGGACAGGACTACGAGCAGTACTTC.